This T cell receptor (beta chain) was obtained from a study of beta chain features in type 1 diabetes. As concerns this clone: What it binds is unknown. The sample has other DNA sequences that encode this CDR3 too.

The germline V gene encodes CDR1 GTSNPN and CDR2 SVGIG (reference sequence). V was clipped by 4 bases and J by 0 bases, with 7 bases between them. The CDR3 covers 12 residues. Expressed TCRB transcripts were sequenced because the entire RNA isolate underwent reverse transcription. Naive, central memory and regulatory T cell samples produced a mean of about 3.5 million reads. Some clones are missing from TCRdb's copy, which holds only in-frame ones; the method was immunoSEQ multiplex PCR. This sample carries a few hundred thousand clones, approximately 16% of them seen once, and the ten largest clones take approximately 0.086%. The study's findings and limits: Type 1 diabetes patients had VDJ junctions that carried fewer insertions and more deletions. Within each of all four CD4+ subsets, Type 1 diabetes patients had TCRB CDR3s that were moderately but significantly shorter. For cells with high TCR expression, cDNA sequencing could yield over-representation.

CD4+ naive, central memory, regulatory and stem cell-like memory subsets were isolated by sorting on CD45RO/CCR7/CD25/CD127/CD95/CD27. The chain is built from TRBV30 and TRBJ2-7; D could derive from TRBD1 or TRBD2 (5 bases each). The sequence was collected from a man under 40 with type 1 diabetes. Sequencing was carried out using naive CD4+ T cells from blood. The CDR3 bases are TGTGCCTGGACAGGGAGCTCCTACGAGCAGTACTTC. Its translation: CAWTGSSYEQYF.